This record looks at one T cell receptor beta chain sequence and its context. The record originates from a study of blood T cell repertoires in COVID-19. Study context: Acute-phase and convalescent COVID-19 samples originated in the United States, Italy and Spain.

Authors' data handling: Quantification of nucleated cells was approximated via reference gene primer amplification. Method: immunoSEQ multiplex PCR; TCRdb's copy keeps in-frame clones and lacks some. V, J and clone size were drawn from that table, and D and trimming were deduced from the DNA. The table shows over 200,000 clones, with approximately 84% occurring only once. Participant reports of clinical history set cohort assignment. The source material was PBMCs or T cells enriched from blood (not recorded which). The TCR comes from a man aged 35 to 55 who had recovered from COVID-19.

CDR3 nucleotide sequence: TGTGCCAGCAGCCTCGGGGAGGCAGGAAGAAATGAAAAACTGTTTTTT. Residues: CASSLGEAGRNEKLFF. The chain has TRBV4-2 and TRBJ1-4; no clear D. CDR3 length: 16 amino acids. Germline CDR1 LGHNA, CDR2 YNFKEQ. The ends were cut back, 4 bases at V and 5 bases at J, with 17 bases in the middle.